The T cell receptor (beta chain) under discussion was sequenced for a study of T-cell memory formation after mild COVID-19. Whole-study results and caveats: Clones that got smaller from day 15 to 85 had even CD4/CD8, while clones growing later tipped toward CD4+.

TCRdb independently ran MiXCR on the 5' RACE reads; one entry per CDR3 protein. The data hold about 610,000 distinct CDR3 sequences, with roughly a sixth observed a single time. CDR1 and CDR2 (germline): KGHSH, LQKENI. The CDR3 has 13 residues. Details on this clonotype: Its matching antigen is unknown. One end of the junction is discordant with germline, which a read error may explain.

The chain recombines TRBV18 with TRBJ2-7, with unresolved D. Sequences were obtained from PBMCs or a T cell subset sorted from them (not recorded which). This sequence originates from an adult woman who had mild COVID-19 (a few samples of this study predate the infection). Cell type and time point are not known. CDR3 loop: CDSSPGHFYEQYF. The CDR3 DNA is TGTGACAGCTCACCTGGCCACTTCTACGAGCAGTACTTC.